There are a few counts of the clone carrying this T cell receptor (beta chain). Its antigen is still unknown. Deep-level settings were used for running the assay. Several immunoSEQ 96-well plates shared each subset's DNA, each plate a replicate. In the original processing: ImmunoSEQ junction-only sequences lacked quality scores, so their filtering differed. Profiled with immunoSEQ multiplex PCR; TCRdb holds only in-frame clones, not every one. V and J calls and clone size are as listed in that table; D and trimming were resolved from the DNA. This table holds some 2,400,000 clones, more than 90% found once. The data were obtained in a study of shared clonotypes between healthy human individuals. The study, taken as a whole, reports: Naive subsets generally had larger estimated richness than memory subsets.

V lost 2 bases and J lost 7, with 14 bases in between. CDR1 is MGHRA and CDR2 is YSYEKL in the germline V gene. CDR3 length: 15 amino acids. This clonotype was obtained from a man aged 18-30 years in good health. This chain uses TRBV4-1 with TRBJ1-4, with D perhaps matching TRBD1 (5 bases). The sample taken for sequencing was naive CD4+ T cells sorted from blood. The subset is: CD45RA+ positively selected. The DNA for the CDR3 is TGCGCCAGCAGCCAATTAGGGACGAACTTTGAAAAACTGTTTTTT. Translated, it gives CASSQLGTNFEKLFF.